The source of this TCR beta chain is a study of CD8+ T cells in alopecia areata. Following extraction, RNA underwent reverse transcription to cDNA, which served as the sequencing template. The data were produced by immunoSEQ multiplex PCR, yet TCRdb's version contains in-frame clones alone and is incomplete. The sample holds 200,000 to 250,000 clones, roughly two fifths seen once. The CDR3 covers 18 residues. J gave up 2 bases and V 4 bases, and 10 bases lay outside the gene matches. Germline CDR1 SGHTA, CDR2 FQGTGA. Treatment indicated: oral pan-JAK inhibitor, 5-10 mg twice daily. The source material was CD4+ T cells sorted from blood, sampled around week 30, from a patient treated with tofacitinib. This clonotype was sampled from a human donor with alopecia areata. J is TRBJ2-2 and V is TRBV7-3; 10 nucleotides line up with TRBD2. CDR3 DNA sequence: TGTGCCAGCAGCTCGATCATAGCGGGAGGAGGTAACACCGGGGAGCTGTTTTTT. Protein sequence: CASSSIIAGGGNTGELFF.